This passage covers 18 T cell receptor beta chains from one sample sequenced in a study of blood T cell repertoires in COVID-19 (dated by TCRdb to about 2020). Libraries came from the immunoSEQ multiplex PCR assay. Held by TCRdb, this immuneACCESS table contains in-frame sequences only and omits some clones. Under half of the omission traces to an unresolved V gene where checked; the cause of the rest is unknown. For this sample there are a few hundred thousand clones; approximately 90% appear just once. In total, the top ten clones hold over 3.5% of the sample. The sequenced sample consisted of peripheral blood. The receptors come from a woman aged 60-70 years with COVID-19, enrolled during active disease.

The V and J genes are TRBV7-9 and TRBJ1-2; tentative D call: TRBD1 (5 bases). The germline V gene has CDR1 SEHNR and CDR2 FQNEAQ (reference sequence). This CDR3 region has 13 residues. Trimming removed 3 bases at V and 7 bases at J, with 12 bases between. Here the CDR3 DNA reads TGTGCCAGCAGCTTGGCGGAGGGACCTGGCTACACCTTC. Translation gives CASSLAEGPGYTF. Supplemented by reference TRBV7-9 and TRBJ1-2, the full variable domain reads DTGVSQNPRHKITKRGQNVTFRCDPISEHNRLYWYRQTLGQGPEFLTYFQNEAQLEKSRLLSDRFSAERPKGSFSTLEIQRTEQGDSAMYLCASSLAEGPGYTFGSGTRLTVV.

The rearrangement joins TRBV9 to TRBJ1-5; D is ambiguous. The germline V gene encodes CDR1 SGDLS and CDR2 YYNGEE. V was cut by 0 bases and J by 0 bases, with 7 bases left in between. There are 15 residues in the CDR3. The CDR3 spells CASSVERDSNQPQHF. The CDR3 nucleotides are TGTGCCAGCAGCGTAGAGAGGGATAGCAATCAGCCCCAGCATTTT.

V usage is TRBV30 and J usage is TRBJ1-1; no definite D call. Germline CDR1 is GTSNPN and CDR2 is SVGIG (reference sequence). The CDR3 is made up of 16 amino acids. Trimming left V 0 bases short and J 1 base short, with 15 bases between. The CDR3 nucleotides are TGTGCCTGGAGTGTAGGAATCCCTCGGGGGAACACTGAAGCTTTCTTT. Translating gives CAWSVGIPRGNTEAFF.

The chain combines TRBV5-5 with TRBJ1-1; D may be TRBD1 (5 bases). This CDR3 is 14 amino acids long. V gave up 4 bases and J gave up 4 bases, with 14 bases separating them. Per the germline V gene, CDR1 is SGHKS and CDR2 is YYEKEE (reference sequence). This CDR3 reads CASSPSGGGTEAFF. In nucleotides, the CDR3 is TGTGCCAGCAGCCCGTCCGGGGGGGGCACTGAAGCTTTCTTT.

This chain links TRBV25-1 with TRBJ1-3; D is ambiguous. V gave up 1 base and J gave up 4 bases, with 11 bases separating them. Per the germline V gene, CDR1 is MGHDK and CDR2 is SYGVNS. The CDR3 sequence is 15 residues long. The CDR3 is CASSEFQMGGNTIYF. The CDR3 DNA reads TGTGCCAGCAGTGAATTTCAGATGGGCGGAAACACCATATATTTT.

This clone was counted between two and nine times. The chain uses TRBV11-3 and TRBJ1-5; tentative D call: TRBD1 (6 bases). V was trimmed by 3 bases and J by 0 bases, leaving 12 bases between them. Looked up from germline, CDR1 is SGHNT and CDR2 is YENEEA. The CDR3 covers 16 residues. The CDR3 protein is CASSFPSDSSNQPQHF. Written as DNA, the CDR3 is TGTGCCAGCAGCTTCCCGTCGGACAGTAGCAATCAGCCCCAGCATTTT. Using reference TRBV11-3 and TRBJ1-5 for the parts outside the CDR3, the full variable domain is EAGVVQSPRYKIIEKKQPVAFWCNPISGHNTLYWYLQNLGQGPELLIRYENEEAVDDSQLPKDRFSAERLKGVDSTLKIQPAELGDSAVYLCASSFPSDSSNQPQHFGDGTRLSIL.

The table lists this clone with a count of one. V gene TRBV29-1 combines with J gene TRBJ1-1; TRBD1 might be the D (5 bases). This CDR3 has 14 amino acids. In germline, CDR1 is SQVTM, CDR2 ANQGSEA. V was trimmed by 7 bases and J by 6 bases, leaving 21 bases between them. CDR3 residues: CSAVMQGTSAEAFF. Here the CDR3 DNA reads TGCAGCGCCGTTATGCAAGGGACTTCTGCTGAAGCTTTCTTT.

In nucleotides, the CDR3 is TGTGCCAGCAGTGGTGACAGGGACTATGGCTACACCTTC. Protein: CASSGDRDYGYTF. This chain joins TRBV2 and TRBJ1-2; 7 positions agree with TRBD1. The germline V gene has CDR1 SNHLY and CDR2 FYNNEI. The CDR3 has 13 amino acids. Trimming removed 4 bases from V and 3 bases from J; junction bases left unmatched: 2.

In regard to this clone: This sample includes further DNA sequences coding for the same CDR3. The chain combines TRBV3-1 (or the pseudogene TRBV3-2) with TRBJ2-7; D not certain. Germline lookup yields CDR1 LGHDT and CDR2 YNNKEL (reference sequence). CDR3 size: 12 residues. Deletions cut 6 bases from V and 0 bases from J, with 6 bases between. The CDR3, as DNA: TGTGCCAGCAGTCCCAGCTCCTACGAGCAGTACTTC. It is translated as CASSPSSYEQYF.

This rearrangement joins TRBV5-1 to TRBJ1-3; the match to TRBD1 covers 10 bases. After removal of 2 bases from V and 6 bases from J, the junction contained 8 bases not matched to a gene. The CDR3 has 16 amino acids. In germline, CDR1 is SGHRS, CDR2 YFSETQ. The CDR3 spells CASSFTPGTGENTIYF. The CDR3 DNA sequence: TGCGCCAGCAGCTTCACCCCGGGGACAGGGGAAAACACCATATATTTT.

V is TRBV4-1 and J is TRBJ2-2; D may be TRBD1 (5 bases). The V gene lost 1 base and the J gene lost 3 bases, with 15 bases spanning the gap. The CDR3 covers 17 residues. The germline CDR1 and CDR2 sequences are MGHRA and YSYEKL. The CDR3 is CASSQGVGRADTGELFF. Written as DNA, the CDR3 is TGCGCCAGCAGCCAAGGGGTTGGCAGGGCGGACACCGGGGAGCTGTTTTTT.

V is TRBV7-9 and J is TRBJ2-5, with TRBD2 identical over 9 bases. The trim removed 5 bases at V and 11 bases at J, leaving 3 bases unmatched. The CDR3 runs 11 residues. Germline CDR1 and CDR2: SEHNR and FQNEAQ (reference sequence). CDR3 in DNA: TGTGCCAGCAGCGGGACTAGCCCACAGTACTTC. Its protein product is CASSGTSPQYF.

This rearrangement joins TRBV5-1 to TRBJ2-2; TRBD2 matches 7 bases. Trimming at V came to 4 bases and at J to 2 bases, leaving 2 bases not matched to a gene. Germline CDR1 SGHRS, CDR2 YFSETQ. The CDR3 consists of 14 residues. The CDR3 spells CASSRDYNTGELFF. In DNA form, the CDR3 reads TGCGCCAGCAGCCGGGACTACAACACCGGGGAGCTGTTTTTT.

The CDR3 DNA reads as TGTGCCAGCAGCGTAGGTGATAGCGGGGGCTTCTCCACAGATACGCAGTATTTT. Translated, it gives CASSVGDSGGFSTDTQYF. The V gene is TRBV9, the J gene TRBJ2-3; TRBD2 matches at 9 bases. CDR3 size: 18 residues. The germline CDR1 and CDR2 sequences are SGDLS and YYNGEE. Losses at the gene ends were 0 bases for V and 2 bases for J; bases not matched to a gene: 10.

The CDR3 region has the DNA TGTGCCAGCAGTTTTCGACAGGGGGCCCACACTGAAGCTTTCTTT. This sequence encodes CASSFRQGAHTEAFF. The genes are TRBV27 and TRBJ1-1; 10 nucleotides align to TRBD1. Germline V lookup: CDR1 MNHEY, CDR2 SMNVEV (reference sequence). The V and J ends lost 3 bases and 3 bases, in that order; junction bases with no gene match: 4. This CDR3 is built from 15 residues.

The chain combines TRBV25-1 with TRBJ2-3, with 10 bases fitting TRBD2. The CDR3 has 17 amino acids. Per germline, CDR1 MGHDK and CDR2 SYGVNS. Trimming removed 6 bases from V and 0 bases from J; junction bases left unmatched: 9. The CDR3: CASSPLSGGISTDTQYF. CDR3 bases: TGTGCCAGCAGCCCCCTTAGCGGGGGGATCAGCACAGATACGCAGTATTTT. Together with reference TRBV25-1 and TRBJ2-3, the CDR3 gives the full variable domain: EADIYQTPRYLVIGTGKKITLECSQTMGHDKMYWYQQDPGMELHLIHYSYGVNSTEKGDLSSESTVSRIRTEHFPLTLESARPSHTSQYLCASSPLSGGISTDTQYFGPGTRLTVL.

This chain connects TRBV28 to TRBJ1-1; 7 bases fit TRBD1. Germline-derived CDR1 and CDR2 are MDHEN and SYDVKM. V shed 6 bases, J shed 0 bases, and the junction held 10 bases outside the gene matches. This CDR3 contains 16 residues. This CDR3 is CASRSGTVIMNTEAFF. The CDR3 DNA is TGTGCCAGCAGGTCCGGGACAGTTATCATGAACACTGAAGCTTTCTTT.

V and J are TRBV28 and TRBJ1-1; D is undetermined. V was trimmed by 8 bases and J by 6 bases, leaving 22 bases between them. CDR1 is MDHEN and CDR2 is SYDVKM in the germline V gene. CDR3 length: 15 amino acids. The CDR3 DNA sequence: TGTGCCAGCCCCCCACCCCGGGGTCCTCTCGCTGAAGCTTTCTTT. Its protein product is CASPPPRGPLAEAFF.